These T cell receptor beta chains were read from a single sample in a study of long-term antiretroviral therapy in people with HIV. Clones were sequenced by immunoSEQ multiplex PCR, and TCRdb holds only the in-frame ones, with some missing. The sample lists around 21,000 clones, more than 75% seen once, with about 8.3% in the top ten. The starting material was unsorted PBMCs, obtained 0.2 years before starting antiretroviral therapy. The source is a young man with HIV. Each CDR3 is given with its conserved first and last residue. A D gene is named only where the DNA matches it firmly. The size entry is marked missing in some rows and otherwise reads once, few, many or a size class.

>TRBJ2-2|TRBV5-8|-|-
CASSLSGRLATGELFF
TGTGCCAGCAGCCTTTCGGGCAGGCTAGCGACCGGGGAGCTGTTTTTT
>TRBJ1-5|TRBV6-6|-|-
CASRQNQPQHF
TGTGCCAGCAGACAGAATCAGCCCCAGCATTTT
>TRBJ2-2|TRBV18|TRBD2|-
CASSPQRDYGSGELFF
TGTGCCAGCTCACCACAGCGGGACTATGGGTCCGGGGAGCTGTTTTTT
>TRBJ2-3|TRBV19|-|-
CAQKGQGGTDTQYF
TGTGCCCAGAAGGGGCAGGGAGGCACAGATACGCAGTATTTT
>TRBJ2-4|TRBV5-6|-|once
CASSLGNIQYF
TGTGCCAGCAGCCTAGGAAACATTCAGTACTTC
>TRBJ2-1|TRBV11-2|-|-
CASSLDSGLTPHRFF
TGTGCCAGCAGCTTAGATTCAGGATTGACCCCCCACCGGTTCTTC
>TRBJ2-1|TRBV6-1|-|-
CASSVTINEQFF
TGTGCCAGCAGTGTGACTATTAATGAGCAGTTCTTC
>TRBJ2-1|TRBV7-8|TRBD1|-
CASSLVRGPSNEQFF
TGTGCCAGCAGCTTAGTTAGGGGGCCTTCGAATGAGCAGTTCTTC
>TRBJ1-1|TRBV7-9|-|-
CASSLEGEGTEAFF
TGTGCCAGCAGCCTGGAGGGAGAAGGGACTGAAGCTTTCTTT
>TRBJ2-3|TRBV4-2|-|-
CASSQTEGTDTQYF
TGTGCCAGCAGCCAGACAGAGGGAACAGATACGCAGTATTTT
>TRBJ1-5|TRBV2|TRBD1|-
CASSLDRGNQPQHF
TGTGCCAGCAGTTTGGACAGGGGAAATCAGCCCCAGCATTTT
>TRBJ1-1|TRBV18|-|-
CASSPLGGPGAFF
TGTGCCAGCTCACCATTGGGGGGCCCCGGAGCTTTCTTT
>TRBJ2-7|TRBV5-4|TRBD2|-
CASSAPGGEEQYF
TGTGCCAGCAGCGCCCCCGGGGGGGAGGAGCAGTACTTC
>TRBJ2-3|TRBV5-5|-|-
CASSLWGPTDTQYF
TGTGCCAGCAGCTTGTGGGGCCCAACAGATACGCAGTATTTT
>TRBJ2-7|TRBV2|-|-
CASGEVRYEQYF
TGTGCCAGCGGGGAGGTACGGTACGAGCAGTACTTC
>TRBJ1-3|TRBV5-4|TRBD1|-
CASSLGTGGIGNTIYF
TGTGCCAGCAGCTTGGGTACAGGGGGCATTGGAAACACCATATATTTT
>TRBJ2-7|TRBV4-2|TRBD2|-
CASSLRRGDSYEQYF
TGTGCCAGCAGCCTTCGGCGGGGGGACTCCTACGAGCAGTACTTC
>TRBJ2-7|TRBV7-2|-|-
CASSAYYEQYF
TGTGCCAGCAGCGCCTACTACGAGCAGTACTTC
>TRBJ1-2|TRBV29-1|TRBD1|-
CSIFPQGDGYTF
TGCAGCATATTCCCCCAGGGGGACGGCTACACCTTC
>TRBJ1-1|TRBV29-1|-|-
CSGGAVTEAFF
TGCAGCGGGGGGGCTGTCACTGAAGCTTTCTTT
>TRBJ2-3|TRBV18|TRBD2|-
CASSPWTSGGPDTQYF
TGTGCCAGCTCACCCTGGACTAGCGGGGGGCCAGATACGCAGTATTTT
>TRBJ1-5|TRBV18|-|-
CASSPFPPGRGDQPQHF
TGTGCCAGCTCACCATTTCCTCCAGGGAGGGGGGATCAGCCCCAGCATTTT
>TRBJ2-5|TRBV6-5|-|-
CASSPGETQYF
TGTGCCAGCAGCCCCGGAGAGACCCAGTACTTC
>TRBJ2-1|TRBV29-1|TRBD1|-
CSVYTGVGNEQFF
TGCAGCGTTTATACAGGGGTCGGGAATGAGCAGTTCTTC
>TRBJ2-1|TRBV4-1|TRBD1|-
CASSQDDGTGGNEQFF
TGCGCCAGCAGCCAAGACGACGGGACAGGGGGGAATGAGCAGTTCTTC
>TRBJ1-1|TRBV29-1|TRBD1|-
CSVDIPGQRRLWDTEAFF
TGCAGCGTTGACATACCGGGACAGCGGAGGTTATGGGACACTGAAGCTTTCTTT
>TRBJ2-2|TRBV7-6|TRBD2|-
CASSVVASGAGELFF
TGTGCCAGCAGCGTCGTGGCTAGCGGGGCCGGGGAGCTGTTTTTT
>TRBJ2-1|TRBV11-3|-|-
CASSLDPSNEQFF
TGTGCCAGCAGCTTAGATCCCAGCAATGAGCAGTTCTTC
>TRBJ2-2|TRBV11-2|-|-
CASSPRPGRELFF
TGTGCCAGCAGCCCCAGGCCTGGCAGGGAGCTGTTTTTT
>TRBJ2-3|TRBV6-5|TRBD2|-
CASSYLSGASTDTQYF
TGTGCCAGCAGCTACCTCAGCGGGGCTAGCACAGATACGCAGTATTTT
>TRBJ2-7|TRBV6-5|-|once
CAVRVAASGEQYF
TGCGCGGTCCGGGTAGCGGCCTCGGGCGAGCAGTACTTC
>TRBJ1-2|TRBV5-6|-|-
CASSLTARVDGYTF
TGTGCCAGCAGCTTGACCGCAAGGGTTGATGGCTACACCTTC
>TRBJ2-3|TRBV4-1|TRBD2|-
CASSQDLFGGAGDTQYF
TGCGCCAGCAGCCAAGATCTATTCGGGGGGGCAGGGGATACGCAGTATTTT
>TRBJ1-1|TRBV30|-|few
CAGTTGEAGEAFF
TGTGCCGGGACTACCGGGGAGGCGGGTGAAGCTTTCTTT
>TRBJ1-1|TRBV7-3|-|-
CASSLRANTEAFF
TGTGCCAGCAGCTTAAGGGCGAACACTGAAGCTTTCTTT
>TRBJ2-1|TRBV19|-|-
CASSIISSYNEQFF
TGTGCCAGTAGTATTATAAGCTCCTACAATGAGCAGTTCTTC
>TRBJ1-6|TRBV6-1|TRBD1|once
CASSEPTGARNSPLHF
TGTGCCAGCAGTGAACCGACAGGGGCTCGTAATTCACCCCTCCACTTT
>TRBJ2-5|TRBV5-6|TRBD1|-
CASTRVRDSRKTQYF
TGTGCCAGCACCCGGGTCCGGGACAGTAGGAAGACCCAGTACTTC
>TRBJ1-2|TRBV29-1|-|once
CSVEGSHLGNYGYTF
TGCAGCGTTGAAGGCTCCCACCTCGGTAACTATGGCTACACCTTC
>TRBJ2-7|TRBV19|TRBD1|few
CASSMRTGYEQYF
TGTGCCAGTAGTATGCGGACAGGCTACGAGCAGTACTTC
>TRBJ2-5|TRBV19|-|-
CASSRTDQETQYF
TGTGCCAGTAGTCGGACAGACCAAGAGACCCAGTACTTC
>TRBJ2-5|TRBV7-9|-|-
CASSLVSPFETQYF
TGTGCCAGCAGCTTAGTGTCCCCCTTCGAGACCCAGTACTTC
>TRBJ2-1|TRBV5-6|-|-
CASSLVAGADGQFF
TGTGCCAGCAGCTTGGTGGCGGGGGCCGACGGGCAGTTCTTC
>TRBJ1-1|TRBV14|-|once
CASSHTGPATEAFF
TGTGCCAGCAGCCATACCGGACCGGCCACTGAAGCTTTCTTT
>TRBJ2-7|TRBV4-3|TRBD1|-
CASSRLTGASSYEQYF
TGCGCCAGCAGCCGACTTACAGGGGCCTCTTCCTACGAGCAGTACTTC
>TRBJ2-3|TRBV7-2|-|-
CASSFSPDTQYF
TGTGCCAGCAGCTTTAGTCCAGATACGCAGTATTTT
>TRBJ1-2|TRBV19|-|-
CASNPQAAILYGYTF
TGTGCCAGTAATCCCCAGGCGGCGATCCTCTATGGCTACACCTTC
>TRBJ2-3|TRBV18|-|-
CASSPYAQDTQYF
TGTGCCAGCTCACCATACGCACAGGATACGCAGTATTTT
>TRBJ2-7|TRBV11-2|-|-
CASSLVSPGYEQYF
TGTGCCAGCAGCTTAGTATCCCCAGGATACGAGCAGTACTTC
>TRBJ2-2|TRBV7-2|TRBD1|-
CASREQGITTGELFF
TGTGCCAGCAGGGAACAGGGGATTACAACCGGGGAGCTGTTTTTT